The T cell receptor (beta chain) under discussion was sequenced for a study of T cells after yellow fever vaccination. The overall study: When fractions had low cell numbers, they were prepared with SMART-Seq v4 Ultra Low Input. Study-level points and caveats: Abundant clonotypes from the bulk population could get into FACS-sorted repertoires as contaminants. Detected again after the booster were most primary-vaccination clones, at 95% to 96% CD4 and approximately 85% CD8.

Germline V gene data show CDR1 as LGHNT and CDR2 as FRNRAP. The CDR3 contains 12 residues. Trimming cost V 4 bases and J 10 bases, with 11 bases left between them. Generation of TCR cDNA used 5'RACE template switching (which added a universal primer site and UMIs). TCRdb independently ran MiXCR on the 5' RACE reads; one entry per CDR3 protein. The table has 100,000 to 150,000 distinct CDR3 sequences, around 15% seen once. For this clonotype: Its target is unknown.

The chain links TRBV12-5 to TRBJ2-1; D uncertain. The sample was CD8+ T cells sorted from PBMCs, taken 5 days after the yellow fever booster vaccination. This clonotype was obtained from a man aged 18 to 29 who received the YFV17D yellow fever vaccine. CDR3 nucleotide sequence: TGTGCTAGTGGTTACGCTATCGGGGAGCAGTTCTTC. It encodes CASGYAIGEQFF.